This T cell receptor beta chain was sequenced during a study of cytomegalovirus exposure and HLA in healthy donors. The overall study: It was reported in a later analysis that the 120 validation repertoires used the same platform as the roughly 640 first-cohort repertoires.

While the first cohort had some 700 subjects, the donors belonged to the separate validation cohort of 100 to 150 subjects. Findings and caveats of the study: The study designated about 180 TCR beta chains cytomegalovirus-associated. It was confirmed in vitro that a few of the CMV-associated chains were specific for CMV antigens.

The CDR3 covers 16 residues. The V and J ends lost 5 bases and 8 bases, in that order; junction bases with no gene match: 13. Germline-derived CDR1 and CDR2 are SGHAT and FQNNGV. Here immunoSEQ multiplex PCR was the method, and the copy in TCRdb shows in-frame clones only, minus some. The sample carries 71,000 or so clones, over 90% recorded once. On this clone: Its cognate antigen is unknown.

The chain has TRBV11-2 and TRBJ2-1; 9 nucleotides line up with TRBD1. The sequenced sample consisted of PBMCs. The source of this sequence is a woman aged 18-29 years in good health and CMV-seronegative. In DNA form, the CDR3 reads TGTGCCAGCAGCCTTGGACAGGGGAGATTGGTCGATGAGCAGTTCTTC. It yields the protein CASSLGQGRLVDEQFF. The full variable domain, rest sourced from reference TRBV11-2 and TRBJ2-1, is EAGVAQSPRYKIIEKRQSVAFWCNPISGHATLYWYQQILGQGPKLLIQFQNNGVVDDSQLPKDRFSAERLKGVDSTLKIQPAKLEDSAVYLCASSLGQGRLVDEQFFGPGTRLTVL.